The clone carrying this T cell receptor (beta chain) occurred a few times. This sample was included in a study of identical twins. The V gene's germline CDR1 is SGHRS and CDR2 YFSETQ. V was clipped by 5 bases and J by 4 bases, with 16 bases between them. The CDR3 runs to 14 residues. TCRdb called the 5' RACE reads again in MiXCR, with one record for every CDR3 protein. There are 600,000 to 700,000 distinct CDR3 sequences in the sample; around 21% occur only once, and 4% to 4.5% lies in the top ten. This sample also belongs to another study, concerning T cells expressing NK-cell markers.

The sequenced sample was PBMCs. V is TRBV5-1 and J is TRBJ2-7; no reliable D call. The clonotype originates from a woman between 18 and 30 years old in good health. CDR3 DNA: TGCGCCAGCAGTTTTCGTGAGTTAGGTTACGAGCAGTACTTC. This sequence encodes CASSFRELGYEQYF.